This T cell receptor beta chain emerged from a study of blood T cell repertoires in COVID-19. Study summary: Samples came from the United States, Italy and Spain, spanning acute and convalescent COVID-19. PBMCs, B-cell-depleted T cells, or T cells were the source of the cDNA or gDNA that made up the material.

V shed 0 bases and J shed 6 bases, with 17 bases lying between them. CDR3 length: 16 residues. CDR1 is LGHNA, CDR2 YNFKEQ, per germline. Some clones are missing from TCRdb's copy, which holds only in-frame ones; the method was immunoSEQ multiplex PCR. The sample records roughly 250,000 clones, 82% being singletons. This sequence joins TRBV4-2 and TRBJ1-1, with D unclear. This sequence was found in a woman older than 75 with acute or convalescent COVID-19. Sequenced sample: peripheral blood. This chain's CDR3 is CASSQELSRPGAEAFF. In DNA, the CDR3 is TGTGCCAGCAGCCAAGAATTAAGCAGGCCAGGCGCTGAAGCTTTCTTT.